The clone carrying this T cell receptor (beta chain) was seen many times. Its specificity is unknown. Template-switch 5'RACE cDNA synthesis added a 10-nucleotide unique molecular identifier. TCRdb re-called the 5' RACE reads through MiXCR, storing one row per CDR3 protein. The table has 70,000 to 95,000 distinct CDR3 sequences, around 14% seen once. This entry belongs to a study of neurological immune-mediated disorders. V gave up 2 bases and J gave up 9 bases, with 17 bases separating them. The CDR3 sequence is 15 residues long. Germline CDR1 reads DFQATT; CDR2 reads SNEGSKA (reference sequence). Study results and caveats: HTLV-1-associated myelopathy showed the most TCR clonal expansion; multiple sclerosis the least, below healthy controls.

Sample time point: longitudinal time-point 2. The unsorted libraries were made from 2 million PBMCs kept at -80 C. The receptor's source is a female donor with HTLV-1-associated myelopathy (HAM/TSP). The sequenced sample consisted of PBMCs. The rearrangement links TRBV20-1 to TRBJ1-6; D gene unclear. In DNA form, the CDR3 reads TGCAGTGCTAGAATTGTGGGAGCGAGTCTTTCACCCCTCCACTTT. Residues: CSARIVGASLSPLHF.